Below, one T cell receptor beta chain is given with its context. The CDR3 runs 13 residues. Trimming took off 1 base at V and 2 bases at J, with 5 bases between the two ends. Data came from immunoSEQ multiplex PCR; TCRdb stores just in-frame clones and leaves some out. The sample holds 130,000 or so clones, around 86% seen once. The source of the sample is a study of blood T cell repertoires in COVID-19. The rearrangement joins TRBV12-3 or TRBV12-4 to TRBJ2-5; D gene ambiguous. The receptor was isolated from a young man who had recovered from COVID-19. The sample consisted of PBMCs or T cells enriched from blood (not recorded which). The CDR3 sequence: CASSLVFQETQYF. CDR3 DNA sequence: TGTGCCAGCAGTTTAGTCTTTCAAGAGACCCAGTACTTC.